The 6 T cell receptor beta chains in this list originate from one sample, sequenced in a study of T cell responses to AZD1222 COVID-19 vaccine. Assay: immunoSEQ multiplex PCR; the TCRdb copy retains only in-frame clones and omits some. This sample has 80,000 to 95,000 clones, with over 80% found just once. Sequenced here: peripheral blood, sampled on day 0 of AZD1222 vaccination. These receptors all stem from an adult in good health.

The chain couples TRBV6-1 to TRBJ2-5, with TRBD2 matching over 15 bases. The CDR3 totals 20 residues. Germline CDR1 and CDR2: MNHNS and SASEGT. Trimming cost V 2 bases and J 0 bases; bases outside gene matches: 10. The DNA of the CDR3 is TGTGCCAGCAGTGAATTGTTCGGACTAGCGGGGGGGTTCTACCAAGAGACCCAGTACTTC. Protein sequence: CASSELFGLAGGFYQETQYF.

The chain is built from TRBV10-3 and TRBJ1-6; 12 bases are shared with TRBD1. This CDR3 is 14 amino acids long. V was clipped by 7 bases and J by 10 bases; unmatched bases: 5. Looked up from germline, CDR1 is ENHRY and CDR2 is SYGVKD. This CDR3 reads CAITGTGGGSPLHF. CDR3 nucleotides: TGTGCCATCACCGGGACAGGGGGCGGCTCACCCCTCCACTTT.

The gene calls are TRBV28 and TRBJ1-2; D unresolved. Trimming pared 4 bases from V and 4 bases from J, leaving 10 bases between. Per the germline V gene, CDR1 is MDHEN and CDR2 is SYDVKM. The CDR3 consists of 13 residues. This CDR3 reads CASSSPALYGYTF. For the CDR3, the DNA is TGTGCCAGCAGTTCCCCAGCCCTCTATGGCTACACCTTC.

V gene TRBV19 combines with J gene TRBJ2-7; 10 bases map to TRBD1. The CDR3 covers 14 residues. Germline V gives CDR1 LNHDA, CDR2 SQIVND (reference sequence). Trimming took 4 bases from V and 3 from J; bases not matched to a gene: 3. The CDR3 bases are TGTGCCAGTAGTAACCGGGACAGGGGCTACGAGCAGTACTTC. Its translation is CASSNRDRGYEQYF.

The chain uses TRBV6-5 and TRBJ2-2, with no clear D. V gave up 2 bases and J gave up 1 base, with 8 bases separating them. The germline CDR1 and CDR2 sequences are MNHEY and SVGAGI. The length of the CDR3 is 15 residues. CDR3 in amino acids: CASSYVGLNTGELFF. The DNA for the CDR3 is TGTGCCAGCAGTTACGTGGGTTTGAACACCGGGGAGCTGTTTTTT.

The V gene is TRBV27, the J gene TRBJ2-1; perhaps TRBD1 as D (6 bases). V lost 4 bases and J lost 8, with 15 bases in between. The CDR3 spans 14 residues. Germline V CDR1 and CDR2: MNHEY, SMNVEV (reference sequence). This CDR3 reads CASSSRTAGDEQFF. In DNA, the CDR3 is TGTGCCAGCAGTTCCCGGACAGCCGGGGATGAGCAGTTCTTC.